Below, 8 T cell receptor beta chains from the same sample are listed, as sequenced in a study of blood T cell repertoires in COVID-19. Measured with immunoSEQ multiplex PCR; TCRdb has only the in-frame clones, and not every one. The sample includes about 260,000 clones, around nine tenths seen only once; the top ten take roughly 4.9%. Specimen: peripheral blood. Receptor source: a woman aged 60-75 years with COVID-19, enrolled during active disease.

The V call is TRBV15, the J call TRBJ1-5; D unresolved. Germline CDR1 is LNHNV and CDR2 is YYDKDF (reference sequence). CDR3 length: 17 amino acids. The ends were cut back, 0 bases at V and 6 bases at J, with 18 bases in the middle. As DNA, the CDR3 is TGTGCCACCAGCAGAGATTGGAACGCGGGGATCGCTCAGCCCCAGCATTTT. This sequence encodes CATSRDWNAGIAQPQHF.

The chain is built from TRBV4-2 and TRBJ1-6; TRBD1 matches at 8 bases. There are 16 residues in the CDR3. The V gene's germline CDR1 is LGHNA and CDR2 YNFKEQ. The V gene end was trimmed by 4 bases and the J gene end by 10 bases; junction bases not matched to a gene: 12. The CDR3 DNA sequence: TGTGCCAGCAGCCGCCAACCGGGACAGGTCGAATCACCCCTCCACTTT. Amino acids: CASSRQPGQVESPLHF.

This clone has just a few counts. V gene TRBV10-3 combines with J gene TRBJ1-5, with D perhaps matching TRBD1 (5 bases). The CDR3 is 15 amino acids. V was trimmed by 5 bases and J by 7 bases, leaving 18 bases between them. Per germline, CDR1 ENHRY and CDR2 SYGVKD. The CDR3 spells CAISTGGGGNQPQHF. The CDR3 DNA is TGTGCCATCAGTACTGGGGGAGGAGGGAACCAGCCCCAGCATTTT.

V usage is TRBV9 and J usage is TRBJ2-5; tentatively, D is TRBD2 (6 bases). Germline loops: CDR1 SGDLS, CDR2 YYNGEE. The CDR3 covers 15 residues. V lost 0 bases and J lost 5, with 14 bases in between. In DNA, the CDR3 is TGTGCCAGCAGCGTAGACCCTGGGGGGAGGGAGACCCAGTACTTC. Amino acid sequence: CASSVDPGGRETQYF.

The chain recombines TRBV29-1 with TRBJ1-6; 10 bases align to TRBD1. CDR3 size: 13 residues. V was clipped by 5 bases and J by 7 bases; unmatched bases: 2. Germline values: CDR1 SQVTM, CDR2 ANQGSEA. CDR3 region: CSVRQGANSPLHF. The CDR3 DNA reads as TGCAGCGTTCGACAGGGGGCGAATTCACCCCTCCACTTT.

The chain links TRBV11-2 to TRBJ2-1; the D is unclear. Per the germline V gene, CDR1 is SGHAT and CDR2 is FQNNGV. The CDR3 has 13 residues. Trimming took 3 bases from V and 9 from J, leaving 12 bases between them. In DNA form, the CDR3 reads TGTGCCAGCAGCTTCGTGAGTCTAGGTGAGCAGTTCTTC. Protein sequence: CASSFVSLGEQFF.

The chain joins TRBV2 to TRBJ2-3; unclear D gene. CDR1 and CDR2 (germline): SNHLY, FYNNEI. This CDR3 is built from 14 residues. Trimming left V 8 bases short and J 0 bases short, with 12 bases between. CDR3: CASSNVQSTDTQYF. CDR3 sequence (DNA): TGTGCCAGCTCCAACGTACAGAGCACAGATACGCAGTATTTT.

The V gene is TRBV5-1, the J gene TRBJ2-7; possible D gene TRBD1, 6 bases. The CDR3 extends over 14 amino acids. V was cut by 6 bases and J by 3 bases, with 16 bases left in between. The germline V gene has CDR1 SGHRS and CDR2 YFSETQ. DNA of the CDR3: TGCGCCAGCACCTCCAGGGGCCGGAGCTACGAGCAGTACTTC. It specifies CASTSRGRSYEQYF.